Listed below are T cell receptor beta chains from one sample, sequenced in a study of blood T cell repertoires in COVID-19. Using immunoSEQ multiplex PCR, the repertoire was profiled, and TCRdb retains in-frame clones only, with some absent. This table has around 300,000 clones, roughly 86% appearing once. The sequenced sample consisted of PBMCs or T cells enriched from blood (not recorded which). The receptors were gathered from a woman aged 25 to 39 who had recovered from COVID-19. The CDR3 runs from the conserved cysteine through the conserved F or W. Fields, in order: D gene, J gene, V gene, clone size, CDR3 DNA, CDR3 protein. D genes are given only for firm matches. Size is stated for part of the rows, as once, few or many counts, or as a class when the clone is expanded.

>TRBD1|TRBJ1-1|TRBV11-2|.
TGTGCCAGCAGCCGCAGGGGGGAAGCTTTCTTT
CASSRRGEAFF
>.|TRBJ1-2|TRBV3-1/TRBV3-2|.
TGTGCCAGCAGCCAAGATCGCGGGACGGTCTATGGCTACACCTTC
CASSQDRGTVYGYTF
>TRBD1|TRBJ1-4|TRBV25-1|.
TGTGCCAGCAGTGATTTATCCTTCGGGACAGGGGAGGAAAAACTGTTTTTT
CASSDLSFGTGEEKLFF
>.|TRBJ2-6|TRBV19|.
TGTGCCGGGAGATCTGGGGCCAACGTCCTGACTTTC
CAGRSGANVLTF
>.|TRBJ1-5|TRBV6-5|.
TGTGCCAGCAGTTACGGGGCGAGCAATCAGCCCCAGCATTTT
CASSYGASNQPQHF
>.|TRBJ2-7|TRBV15|.
TGTGCCACCAGCACACTCAGACAGAACGGGGGCGAGCAGTACTTC
CATSTLRQNGGEQYF
>.|TRBJ1-1|TRBV6-5|.
TGTGCCAGCAGCCGCACATGGACTGAAGCTTTCTTT
CASSRTWTEAFF
>.|TRBJ1-6|TRBV5-1|.
TGCGCCAGCAGCGTAGGACCACAGGGTTCCAATTCACCCCTCCACTTT
CASSVGPQGSNSPLHF
>.|TRBJ1-2|TRBV29-1|once
TGCAGCGTTGACGAGGGCTACACCTTC
CSVDEGYTF
>.|TRBJ1-2|TRBV5-1|.
TGCGCCAGCAGCTTGGGTAGGGGTGTTTTAGGCTACACCTTC
CASSLGRGVLGYTF
>TRBD2|TRBJ2-2|TRBV7-7|.
TGTGCTAGCAGCTTAGGGGCTAGCGGGAATGGCGGGGAGCTGTTTTTT
CASSLGASGNGGELFF
>TRBD1|TRBJ1-2|TRBV5-1|.
TGCGCCAGCACCTTCGGGACAGATCTAAACTATGGCTACACCTTC
CASTFGTDLNYGYTF
>.|TRBJ1-4|TRBV28|.
TGTGCCAGCAGCCTTATGTGGGTACAGGGTGGGAAAGAAAAACTGTTTTTT
CASSLMWVQGGKEKLFF
>.|TRBJ1-2|TRBV19|.
TGTGCCAGTAGAGTGAGGGGACTATTAGATGGCTACACCTTC
CASRVRGLLDGYTF
>.|TRBJ1-5|TRBV5-6|.
TGTGCCAGCAGTTCGAGATATAGCAATCAGCCCCAGCATTTT
CASSSRYSNQPQHF
>.|TRBJ2-3|TRBV3-1/TRBV3-2|.
TGTGCCAGCAGCCACTTCGGTAACACAGATACGCAGTATTTT
CASSHFGNTDTQYF
>.|TRBJ1-3|TRBV7-6|.
TGTGCCAGCCTTTTGGGAAACACCATATATTTT
CASLLGNTIYF
>TRBD1|TRBJ1-6|TRBV5-1|.
TGCGCCAGCAGATTAACAGGGGTTGGGGATTCACCCCTCCACTTT
CASRLTGVGDSPLHF
>.|TRBJ1-1|TRBV10-3|once
TGTGCCATCAGCTCGGCGGGGATAGACACTGAAGCTTTCTTT
CAISSAGIDTEAFF
>TRBD1|TRBJ2-1|TRBV7-9|.
TGTGCCAGCAGCTCCGGGACAGAATACAATGAGCAGTTCTTC
CASSSGTEYNEQFF
>.|TRBJ2-5|TRBV18|.
TGTGCCAGCTCACCACGCGGAGAGACCCAGTACTTC
CASSPRGETQYF
>.|TRBJ2-5|TRBV5-4|.
TGTGCCAGCAGGGGCGGTAGTACAGGAGAGACCCAGTACTTC
CASRGGSTGETQYF